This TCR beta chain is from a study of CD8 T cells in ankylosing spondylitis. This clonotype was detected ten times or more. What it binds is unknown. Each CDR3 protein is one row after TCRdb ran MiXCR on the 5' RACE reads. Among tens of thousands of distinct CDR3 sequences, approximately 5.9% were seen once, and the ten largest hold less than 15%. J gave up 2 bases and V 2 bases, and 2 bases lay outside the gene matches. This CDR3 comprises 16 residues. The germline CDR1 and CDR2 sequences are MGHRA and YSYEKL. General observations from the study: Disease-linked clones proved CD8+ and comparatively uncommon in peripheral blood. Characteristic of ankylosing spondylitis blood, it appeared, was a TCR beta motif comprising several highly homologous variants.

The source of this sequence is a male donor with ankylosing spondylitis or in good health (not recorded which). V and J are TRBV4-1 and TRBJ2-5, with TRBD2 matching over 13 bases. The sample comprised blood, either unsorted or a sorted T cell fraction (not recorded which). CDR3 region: CASSQTSGRGQETQYF. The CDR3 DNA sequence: TGCGCCAGCAGCCAAACTAGCGGGAGGGGTCAAGAGACCCAGTACTTC.